This is a list of T cell receptor beta chains from one sample in a study of blood T cell repertoires in COVID-19. TCRdb's copy holds only in-frame clones and misses some; the assay was immunoSEQ multiplex PCR. The sample has about 270,000 clones, 80% to 90% seen once. The sample was peripheral blood. All receptors come from a woman in her 30s with COVID-19, enrolled during active disease. Both conserved end residues are part of each CDR3. The order of the fields is CDR3 DNA, CDR3 protein, D gene, V gene, J gene, clone size. A D gene is named only where the DNA matches it firmly. Clone size is not always given. Where it is, it says once, few, many or a class for expanded clones.

TGTGCCAGCAGCTTAGCCCTCGGACTTACTCCCGGAAGGGCTTTCTTT	CASSLALGLTPGRAFF	.	TRBV7-9	TRBJ1-1	.
TGTGCCAGCAGCTCCGGTACCATACAGGACGAGCAGTACTTC	CASSSGTIQDEQYF	.	TRBV13	TRBJ2-7	.
TGCAGCGTTGTCGGCACTGAAGCTTTCTTT	CSVVGTEAFF	.	TRBV29-1	TRBJ1-1	.
TGCGCCAGCAGCTTGGTTGCGGGGACTGAAGCTTTCTTT	CASSLVAGTEAFF	.	TRBV5-1	TRBJ1-1	.
TGTGCCAGCAGCGCGCGCCAGGGTCATGAGCAGTTCTTC	CASSARQGHEQFF	.	TRBV9	TRBJ2-1	.
TGTGCCAGCAGCTTTGAGGTAGCGGGACTTAGAACAGATACGCAGTATTTT	CASSFEVAGLRTDTQYF	TRBD2	TRBV7-9	TRBJ2-3	.
TGTGCCAGCACTCCAGACAGGGTGGCTTTCTTT	CASTPDRVAFF	TRBD1	TRBV6-5	TRBJ1-1	.
TGTGCCAGCAGCCGGACAGCCGGGGAGCTGTTTTTT	CASSRTAGELFF	.	TRBV6-5	TRBJ2-2	.
TGCGCCAGCAGCTGGGGCCCTCCCTCCTACGAGCAGTACTTC	CASSWGPPSYEQYF	.	TRBV5-1	TRBJ2-7	.
TGCGCCAGCAGCCCGACCTACACGTCCGGGGGGCCTCTGAACACTGAAGCTTTCTTT	CASSPTYTSGGPLNTEAFF	.	TRBV4-1	TRBJ1-1	.
TGTGCCAGCGGGGACACCAATCAGCCCCAGCATTTT	CASGDTNQPQHF	.	TRBV2	TRBJ1-5	.
TGTGCCTGGAGCCCCACAGGGGGCGCACAAGAGACCCAGTACTTC	CAWSPTGGAQETQYF	TRBD1	TRBV30	TRBJ2-5	.
TGTGCCAGCAGTGACCCGTCAGGGCTCGGCTATGGCTACACCTTC	CASSDPSGLGYGYTF	.	TRBV6-4	TRBJ1-2	.
TGTGCCAGCTCACGGGGAACAGGCAGCAATCAGCCCCAGCATTTT	CASSRGTGSNQPQHF	.	TRBV18	TRBJ1-5	once
TGTGCCAGCAGTTTAGAGGGCTGGACCAACGAGCAGTACTTC	CASSLEGWTNEQYF	.	TRBV27	TRBJ2-7	.
TGTGCCAGCAGCTTAGAGCGCGGCAGCGAAGCTTTCTTT	CASSLERGSEAFF	.	TRBV7-9	TRBJ1-1	.
TGTGCCAGCAGTTCTTTGACAGGAGACTCCTACAATGAGCAGTTCTTC	CASSSLTGDSYNEQFF	.	TRBV6-6	TRBJ2-1	.
TGTGCCAGCAGCGTAGCTGGCCTAGCGGGGGCCTACTTCTACAATGAGCAGTTCTTC	CASSVAGLAGAYFYNEQFF	TRBD2	TRBV9	TRBJ2-1	.
TGTGCCAGCAGCTACGAAGAGGGGAACACTGAAGCTTTCTTT	CASSYEEGNTEAFF	.	TRBV7-2	TRBJ1-1	.
TGTGCCAGCAGCTTACGAGGATATGGCTACACCTTC	CASSLRGYGYTF	.	TRBV7-9	TRBJ1-2	.
TGTGCCTGGAGTACCCAGGGAGGAAACACCATATATTTT	CAWSTQGGNTIYF	.	TRBV30	TRBJ1-3	.
TGTGCCAGCAGCGTGACAGGGACCTACACCGGGGAGCTGTTTTTT	CASSVTGTYTGELFF	TRBD1	TRBV9	TRBJ2-2	.
TGTGCCAGCTTAGCGGGGCAAACCTACGAGCAGTACTTC	CASLAGQTYEQYF	TRBD2	TRBV2	TRBJ2-7	.
TGTGCCACCCTGGGGGCGACAGATACGCAGTATTTT	CATLGATDTQYF	.	TRBV10-3	TRBJ2-3	.
TGTGCCAGCAGCGTACGGCTGACTAGCGGGGGGCCAGCAGAGGGAGATACGCAGTATTTT	CASSVRLTSGGPAEGDTQYF	TRBD2	TRBV9	TRBJ2-3	.
TGTGCCAGCAGCTGGGACAGGGACAATGAGCAGTTCTTC	CASSWDRDNEQFF	TRBD1	TRBV11-1	TRBJ2-1	.
TGCAGCGTTGCCGGACAGGGGGCTCGGAACACTGAAGCTTTCTTT	CSVAGQGARNTEAFF	TRBD1	TRBV29-1	TRBJ1-1	.
TGTGCCAGCAGCTTCGGAGGGAGCGAGCAGTACTTC	CASSFGGSEQYF	.	TRBV7-8	TRBJ2-7	.
TGTGCCAGCAGATTAGTGAGAGGGGATACGCAGTATTTT	CASRLVRGDTQYF	.	TRBV12-3/TRBV12-4	TRBJ2-3	.
TGTGCCAGCGCAGGGGGCCAGAACACTGAAGCTTTCTTT	CASAGGQNTEAFF	TRBD1	TRBV7-9	TRBJ1-1	.
TGTGCCAGCAGCTTGGGACAGGGAACCTACGAGCAGTACTTC	CASSLGQGTYEQYF	TRBD1	TRBV11-2	TRBJ2-7	.
TGTGCCAGCTCTTCTGACACGGTGGATACGCAGTATTTT	CASSSDTVDTQYF	.	TRBV18	TRBJ2-3	.
TGTGCCAGCAGCCGGGACAGGAACACTGAAGCTTTCTTT	CASSRDRNTEAFF	TRBD1	TRBV7-9	TRBJ1-1	.
TGTGCCAGCAGCGCCTACGGACTAGCGGTGGGCACAGATACGCAGTATTTT	CASSAYGLAVGTDTQYF	TRBD2	TRBV9	TRBJ2-3	.
TGCGCCAGCAGCGACTGGGACAGTATGAGGCCTGAAGCTTTCTTT	CASSDWDSMRPEAFF	TRBD1	TRBV5-1	TRBJ1-1	.
TGTGCCAGCAGTCCAACCGAGACAGGGGCAGCTTTCTTT	CASSPTETGAAFF	TRBD1	TRBV6-6	TRBJ1-1	.
TGTGCTAGTGCCTCCTCTACGGGGGGGATCGGCACCGGGGAGCTGTTTTTT	CASASSTGGIGTGELFF	TRBD2	TRBV12-5	TRBJ2-2	.
TGTGCCAGTGGAGACCCGAACACTGAAGCTTTCTTT	CASGDPNTEAFF	.	TRBV19	TRBJ1-1	.
TGTGCCAGCAGTTTTAGGGGGCCCAAAAACATTCAGTACTTC	CASSFRGPKNIQYF	TRBD1	TRBV28	TRBJ2-4	.
TGTGCCAGCAAACCAACCACGGGTAGTGGCTACGAGCAGTACTTC	CASKPTTGSGYEQYF	.	TRBV27	TRBJ2-7	.
TGTGCCAGCAGTCCTCTAGGACAGGCCTACGAGCAGTACTTC	CASSPLGQAYEQYF	TRBD1	TRBV5-6	TRBJ2-7	once
TGTGCCAGCAGTTCCGGACTAGCGGGAATCCAAGAGACCCAGTACTTC	CASSSGLAGIQETQYF	TRBD2	TRBV2	TRBJ2-5	.
TGCAGTGCTAGCCGCGGGACAGGGGCTTTCTTT	CSASRGTGAFF	TRBD1	TRBV20-1	TRBJ1-1	.
TGTGCCAGCAGTGGAGGGCCATATGGAGACCCAAATAGACTAGCGGGGGGATCCTACGAGCAGTACTTC	CASSGGPYGDPNRLAGGSYEQYF	TRBD2	TRBV11-2	TRBJ2-7	.
TGTGCCACCAGCAGAGGTAAAGGGAGGCGGGCACCCTCGACCTACAATGAGCAGTTCTTC	CATSRGKGRRAPSTYNEQFF	.	TRBV15	TRBJ2-1	.
TGTGCCAGCAGCGAACAGGGTCGGCACACCATATATTTT	CASSEQGRHTIYF	.	TRBV28	TRBJ1-3	.
TGTGGGACACGGGAGCTAGCGGGGGGTCGCAATGAGCAGTTCTTC	CGTRELAGGRNEQFF	TRBD2	TRBV2	TRBJ2-1	once
TGTGCCAGCAGCGTAGATCCGGGAACTGGAAACACCATATATTTT	CASSVDPGTGNTIYF	.	TRBV9	TRBJ1-3	few
TGTGCCACCAGCGGGAGAGGCGGACAGGGGCCTGGTGGGTCTAATGAAAAACTGTTTTTT	CATSGRGGQGPGGSNEKLFF	TRBD1	TRBV15	TRBJ1-4	.
TGTGCCAGCAGCTTATTAGTACTCAATGAGCAGTTCTTC	CASSLLVLNEQFF	.	TRBV7-8	TRBJ2-1	.